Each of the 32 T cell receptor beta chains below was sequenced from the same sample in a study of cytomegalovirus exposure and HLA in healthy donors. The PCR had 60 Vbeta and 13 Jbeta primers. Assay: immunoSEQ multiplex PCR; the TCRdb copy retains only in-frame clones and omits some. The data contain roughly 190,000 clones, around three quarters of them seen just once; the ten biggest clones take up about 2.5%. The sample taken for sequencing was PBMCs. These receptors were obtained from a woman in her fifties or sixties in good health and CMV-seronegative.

The CDR3: CASTHTGQANYGYTF. The CDR3 DNA reads as TGTGCCAGCACCCACACGGGACAGGCTAACTATGGCTACACCTTC. The chain carries TRBV7-9 and TRBJ1-2; 8 bases line up with TRBD1. Germline loops: CDR1 SEHNR, CDR2 FQNEAQ (reference sequence). CDR3 length equals 15 residues. V was pared by 7 bases and J by 0 bases, with 7 bases of the junction left unmatched.

This CDR3 reads CASSALGQEEQYF. In nucleotides, the CDR3 is TGTGCCAGCAGTGCATTGGGGCAGGAAGAGCAGTACTTC. The chain uses TRBV6-1 and TRBJ2-7, with D possibly being TRBD1 (5 bases). V was cut by 4 bases and J by 7 bases, with 14 bases left in between. CDR1 and CDR2 (germline): MNHNS, SASEGT. The length of the CDR3 is 13 residues.

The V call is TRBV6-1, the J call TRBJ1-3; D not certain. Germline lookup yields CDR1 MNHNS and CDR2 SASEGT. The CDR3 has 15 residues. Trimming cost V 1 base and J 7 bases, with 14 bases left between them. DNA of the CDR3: TGTGCCAGCAGTGAAGACGGGCGGTCGGGGAACACCATATATTTT. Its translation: CASSEDGRSGNTIYF.

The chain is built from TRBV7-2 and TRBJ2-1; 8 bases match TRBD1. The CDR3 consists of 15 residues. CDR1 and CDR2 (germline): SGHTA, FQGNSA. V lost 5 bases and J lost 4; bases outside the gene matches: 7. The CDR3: CASSHDRGAYNEQFF. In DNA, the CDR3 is TGTGCCAGCAGCCACGACAGGGGAGCTTACAATGAGCAGTTCTTC.

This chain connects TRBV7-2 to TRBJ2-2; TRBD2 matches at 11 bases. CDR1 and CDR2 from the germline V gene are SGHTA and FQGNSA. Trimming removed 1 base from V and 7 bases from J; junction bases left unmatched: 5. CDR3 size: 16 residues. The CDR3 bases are TGTGCCAGCAGCTTAGTAGCGGGAGGGCCGGGCGGGGAGCTGTTTTTT. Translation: CASSLVAGGPGGELFF.

The DNA of the CDR3 is TGTGCCAGCAGCTTAGATTCAGGGGGGTACGAGCAGTACTTC. Translating it yields CASSLDSGGYEQYF. V and J are TRBV7-6 and TRBJ2-7; a possible D gene is TRBD1 (7 bases). The V gene's germline CDR1 is SGHVS and CDR2 FNYEAQ. With 1 base removed from V and 4 bases from J, the gap between germline ends came to 11 bases. This CDR3 spans 14 amino acids.

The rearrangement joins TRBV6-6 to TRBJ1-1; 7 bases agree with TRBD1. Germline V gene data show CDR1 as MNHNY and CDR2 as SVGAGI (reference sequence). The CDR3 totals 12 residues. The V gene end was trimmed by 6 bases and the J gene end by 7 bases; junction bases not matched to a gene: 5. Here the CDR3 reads CASSPQGGEAFF. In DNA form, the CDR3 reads TGTGCCAGCAGCCCCCAGGGGGGTGAAGCTTTCTTT.

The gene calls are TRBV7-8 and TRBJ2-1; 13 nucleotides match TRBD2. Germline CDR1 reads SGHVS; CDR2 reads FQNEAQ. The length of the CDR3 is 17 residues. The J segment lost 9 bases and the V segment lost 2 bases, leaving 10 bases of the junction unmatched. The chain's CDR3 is CASSLRTSGGGWGEQFF. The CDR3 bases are TGTGCCAGCAGCTTACGGACTAGCGGGGGCGGTTGGGGTGAGCAGTTCTTC.

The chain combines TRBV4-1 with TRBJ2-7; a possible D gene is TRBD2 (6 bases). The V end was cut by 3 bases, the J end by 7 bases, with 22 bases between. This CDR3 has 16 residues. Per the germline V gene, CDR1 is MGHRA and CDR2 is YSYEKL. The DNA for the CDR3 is TGCGCCAGCAGCCAGGAGGGTGGCAGGGTGGGAGGTGAGCAGTACTTC. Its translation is CASSQEGGRVGGEQYF.

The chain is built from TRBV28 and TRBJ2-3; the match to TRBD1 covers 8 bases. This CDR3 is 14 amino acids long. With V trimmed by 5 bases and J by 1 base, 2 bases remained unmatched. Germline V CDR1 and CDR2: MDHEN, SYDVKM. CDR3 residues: CASSRDRRTDTQYF. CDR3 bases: TGTGCCAGCAGTCGGGACAGGCGCACAGATACGCAGTATTTT.

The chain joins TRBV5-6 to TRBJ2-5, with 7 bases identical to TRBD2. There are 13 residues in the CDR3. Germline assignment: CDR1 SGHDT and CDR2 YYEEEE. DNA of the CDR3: TGTCCCCGACGGCGGGGGAGACGGGAGACCCAGTACTTC. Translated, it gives CPRRRGRRETQYF. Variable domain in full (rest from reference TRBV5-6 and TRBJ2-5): DAGVTQSPTHLIKTRGQQVTLRCSPKSGHDTVSWYQQALGQGPQFIFQYYEEEERQRGNFPDRFSGHQFPNYSSELNVNALLLGDSALYLCPRRRGRRETQYFGPGTRLLVL.

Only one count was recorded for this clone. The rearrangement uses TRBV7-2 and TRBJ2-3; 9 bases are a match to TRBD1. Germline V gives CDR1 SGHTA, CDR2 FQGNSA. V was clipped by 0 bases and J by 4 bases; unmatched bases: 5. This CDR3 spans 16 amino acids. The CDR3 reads CASSLAGQGPPDTQYF. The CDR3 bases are TGTGCCAGCAGCTTAGCGGGACAGGGCCCCCCAGATACGCAGTATTTT. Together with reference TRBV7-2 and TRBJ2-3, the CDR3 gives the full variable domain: GAGVSQSPSNKVTEKGKDVELRCDPISGHTALYWYRQSLGQGLEFLIYFQGNSAPDKSGLPSDRFSAERTGGSVSTLTIQRTQQEDSAVYLCASSLAGQGPPDTQYFGPGTRLTVL.

The DNA for the CDR3 is TGTGCCAGCAGTCCAGCGGGAGGGCCGAGGGAGCAGTACTTC. The encoded protein is CASSPAGGPREQYF. V gene TRBV6-5 combines with J gene TRBJ2-7; 10 positions match TRBD2. Looked up from germline, CDR1 is MNHEY and CDR2 is SVGAGI. This CDR3 has 14 residues. V lost 5 bases, J lost 7 bases, and 8 bases stayed unmatched.

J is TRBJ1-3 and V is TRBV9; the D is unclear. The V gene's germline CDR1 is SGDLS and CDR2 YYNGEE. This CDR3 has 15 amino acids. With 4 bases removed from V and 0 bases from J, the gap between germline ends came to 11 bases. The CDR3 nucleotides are TGTGCCAGCAGCATTTCAGGTATCTCTGGAAACACCATATATTTT. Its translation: CASSISGISGNTIYF.

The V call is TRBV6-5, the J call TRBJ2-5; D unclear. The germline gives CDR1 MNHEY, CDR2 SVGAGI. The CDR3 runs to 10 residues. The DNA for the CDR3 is TGTGCTACAACGCGGGAGACCCAGTACTTC. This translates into CATTRETQYF.

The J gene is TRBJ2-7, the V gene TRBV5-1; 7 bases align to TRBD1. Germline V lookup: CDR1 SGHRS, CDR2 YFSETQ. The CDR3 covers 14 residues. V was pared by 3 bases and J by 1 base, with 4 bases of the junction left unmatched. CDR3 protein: CASSYWDRSYEQYF. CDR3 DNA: TGCGCCAGCAGCTACTGGGACAGATCCTACGAGCAGTACTTC.

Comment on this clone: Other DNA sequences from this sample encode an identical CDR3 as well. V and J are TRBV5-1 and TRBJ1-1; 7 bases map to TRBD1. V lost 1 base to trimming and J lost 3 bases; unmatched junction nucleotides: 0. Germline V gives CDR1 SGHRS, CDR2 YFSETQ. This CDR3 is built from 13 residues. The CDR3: CASSLTGDTEAFF. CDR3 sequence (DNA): TGCGCCAGCAGCTTGACAGGGGACACTGAAGCTTTCTTT.

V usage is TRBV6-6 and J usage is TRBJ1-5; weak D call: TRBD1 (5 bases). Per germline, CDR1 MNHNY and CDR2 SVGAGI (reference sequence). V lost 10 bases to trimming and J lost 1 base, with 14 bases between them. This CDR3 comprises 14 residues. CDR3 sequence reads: CATRASGSNQPQHF. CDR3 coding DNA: TGTGCCACTAGGGCATCAGGGAGCAATCAGCCCCAGCATTTT.

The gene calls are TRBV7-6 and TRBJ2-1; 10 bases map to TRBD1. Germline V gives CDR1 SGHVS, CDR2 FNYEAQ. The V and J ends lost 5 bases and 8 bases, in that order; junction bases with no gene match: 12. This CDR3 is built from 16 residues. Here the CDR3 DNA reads TGTGCCAGCAGCCCCTTGTCAGGGACAGGGGTTTATGAGCAGTTCTTC. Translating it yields CASSPLSGTGVYEQFF.

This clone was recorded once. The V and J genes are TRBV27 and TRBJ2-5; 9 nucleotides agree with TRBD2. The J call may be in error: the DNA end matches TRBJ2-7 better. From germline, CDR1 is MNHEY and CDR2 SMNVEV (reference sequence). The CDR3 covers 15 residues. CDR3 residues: CASSSPTSGSYEQYF. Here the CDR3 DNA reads TGTGCCAGCAGTTCCCCGACTAGCGGCTCCTACGAGCAGTACTTC.

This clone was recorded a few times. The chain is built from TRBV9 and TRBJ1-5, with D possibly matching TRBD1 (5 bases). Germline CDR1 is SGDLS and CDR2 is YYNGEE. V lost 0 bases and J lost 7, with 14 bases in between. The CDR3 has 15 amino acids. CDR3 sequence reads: CASSVDGGAGQPQHF. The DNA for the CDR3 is TGTGCCAGCAGCGTAGATGGCGGGGCGGGACAGCCCCAGCATTTT.

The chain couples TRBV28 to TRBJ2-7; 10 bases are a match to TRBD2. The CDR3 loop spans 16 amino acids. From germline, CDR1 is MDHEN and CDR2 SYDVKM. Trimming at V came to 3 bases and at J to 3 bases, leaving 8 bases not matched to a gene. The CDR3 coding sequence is TGTGCCAGCAGTTTTCTAGGGCTAGCGGGGGACTACGAGCAGTACTTC. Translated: CASSFLGLAGDYEQYF. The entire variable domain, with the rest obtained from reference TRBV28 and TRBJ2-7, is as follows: DVKVTQSSRYLVKRTGEKVFLECVQDMDHENMFWYRQDPGLGLRLIYFSYDVKMKEKGDIPEGYSVSREKKERFSLILESASTNQTSMYLCASSFLGLAGDYEQYFGPGTRLTVT.

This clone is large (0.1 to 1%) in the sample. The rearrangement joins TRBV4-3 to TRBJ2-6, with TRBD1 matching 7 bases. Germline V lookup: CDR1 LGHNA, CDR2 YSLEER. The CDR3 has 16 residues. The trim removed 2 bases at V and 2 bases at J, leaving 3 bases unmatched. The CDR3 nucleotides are TGCGCCAGCAGCCAACAGACAGGGACTGGGGCCAACGTCCTGACTTTC. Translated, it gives CASSQQTGTGANVLTF.

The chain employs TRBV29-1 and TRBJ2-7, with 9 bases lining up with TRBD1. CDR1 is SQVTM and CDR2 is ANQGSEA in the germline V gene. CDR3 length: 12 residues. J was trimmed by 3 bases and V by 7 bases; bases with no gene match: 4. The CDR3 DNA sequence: TGCAGCGCCCTGGGACAGGGCTACGAGCAGTACTTC. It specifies CSALGQGYEQYF.

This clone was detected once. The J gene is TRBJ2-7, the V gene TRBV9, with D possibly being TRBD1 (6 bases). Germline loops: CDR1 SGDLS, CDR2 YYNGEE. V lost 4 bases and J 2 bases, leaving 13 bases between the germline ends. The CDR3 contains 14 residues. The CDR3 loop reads CASSPTGNTYEQYF. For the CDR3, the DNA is TGTGCCAGCAGCCCAACAGGGAATACCTACGAGCAGTACTTC.

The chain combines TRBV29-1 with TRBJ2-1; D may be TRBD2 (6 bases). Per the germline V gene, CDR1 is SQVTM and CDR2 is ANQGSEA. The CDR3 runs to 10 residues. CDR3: CSAGYNEQFF. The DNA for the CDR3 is TGCAGTGCGGGGTACAATGAGCAGTTCTTC.

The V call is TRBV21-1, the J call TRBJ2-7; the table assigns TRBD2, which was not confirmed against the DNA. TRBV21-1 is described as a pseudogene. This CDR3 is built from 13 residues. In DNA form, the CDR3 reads TGTGCCAGCAGCAAGGAGCAGAACTACGAGCAGTACTTC. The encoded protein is CASSKEQNYEQYF.

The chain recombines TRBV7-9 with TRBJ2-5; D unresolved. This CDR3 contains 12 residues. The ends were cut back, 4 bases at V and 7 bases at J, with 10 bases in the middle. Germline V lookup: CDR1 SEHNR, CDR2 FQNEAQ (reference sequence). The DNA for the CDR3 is TGTGCCAGCAGCTCCGCGATGAGGACCCAGTACTTC. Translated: CASSSAMRTQYF.

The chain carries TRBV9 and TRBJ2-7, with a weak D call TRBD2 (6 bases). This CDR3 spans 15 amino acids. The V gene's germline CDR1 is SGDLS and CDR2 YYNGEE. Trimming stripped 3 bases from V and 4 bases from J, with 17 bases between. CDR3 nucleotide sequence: TGTGCCAGCAGCGCAGATCGGGGGAGGATGTACGAGCAGTACTTC. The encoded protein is CASSADRGRMYEQYF.

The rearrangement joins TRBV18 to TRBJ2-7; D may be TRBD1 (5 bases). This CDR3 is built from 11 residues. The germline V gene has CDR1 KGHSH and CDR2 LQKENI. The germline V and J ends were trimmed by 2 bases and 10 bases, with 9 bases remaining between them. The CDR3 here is CASSPGDSQYF. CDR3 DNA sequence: TGTGCCAGCTCACCAGGAGACAGCCAGTACTTC.

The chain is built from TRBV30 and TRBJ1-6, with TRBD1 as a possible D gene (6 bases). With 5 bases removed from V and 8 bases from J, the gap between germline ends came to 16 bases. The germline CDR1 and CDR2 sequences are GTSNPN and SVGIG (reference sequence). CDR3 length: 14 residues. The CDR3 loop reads CAWASGTRYSPLHF. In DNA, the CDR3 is TGTGCCTGGGCCTCCGGGACACGGTATTCACCCCTCCACTTT.

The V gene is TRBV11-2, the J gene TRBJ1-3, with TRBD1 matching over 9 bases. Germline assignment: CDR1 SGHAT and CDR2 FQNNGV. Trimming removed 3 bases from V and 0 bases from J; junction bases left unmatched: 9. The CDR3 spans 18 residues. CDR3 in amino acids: CASSLWGQGKGSGNTIYF. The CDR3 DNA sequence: TGTGCCAGCAGCTTGTGGGGACAGGGAAAAGGCTCTGGAAACACCATATATTTT.